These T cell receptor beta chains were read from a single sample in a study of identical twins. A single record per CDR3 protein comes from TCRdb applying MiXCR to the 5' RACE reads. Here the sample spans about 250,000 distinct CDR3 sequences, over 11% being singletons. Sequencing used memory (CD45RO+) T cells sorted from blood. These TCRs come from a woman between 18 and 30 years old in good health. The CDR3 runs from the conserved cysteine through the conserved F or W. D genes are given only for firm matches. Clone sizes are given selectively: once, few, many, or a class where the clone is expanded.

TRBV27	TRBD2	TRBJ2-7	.	TGTGCCAGCAGTTTAACAGCGGGAAACTACGAGCAGTACTTC	CASSLTAGNYEQYF
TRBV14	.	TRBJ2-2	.	TGTGCCAGCAGCCAAGACTGGGTGAACACCGGGGAGCTGTTTTTT	CASSQDWVNTGELFF
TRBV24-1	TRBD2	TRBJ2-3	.	TGTGCCACCAGAACTGAGCGGGAGACCGCAGATACGCAGTATTTT	CATRTERETADTQYF
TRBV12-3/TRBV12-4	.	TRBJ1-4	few	TGTGCCAGCAGACGCGCAGGGGAGGAAAAACTGTTTTTT	CASRRAGEEKLFF
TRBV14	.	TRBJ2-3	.	TGTGCCAGCAGCCGGCAGTTAGGGGATACGCAGTATTTT	CASSRQLGDTQYF
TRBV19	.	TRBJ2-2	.	TGTGCCAGTAGTATTCTCAACAAGCCGAACACCGGGGAGCTGTTTTTT	CASSILNKPNTGELFF
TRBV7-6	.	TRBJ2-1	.	TGTGCCAGCAGCCCGTTTAGCTATGAGCAGTTCTTC	CASSPFSYEQFF
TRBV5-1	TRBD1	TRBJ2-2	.	TGCGCCAGCAGCGTGGACAGGGTCGGGGAGCTGTTTTTT	CASSVDRVGELFF
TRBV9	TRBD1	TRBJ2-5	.	TGTGCCAGCAGCTCTTCGGACAGGTTCGGTGGGGAGACCCAGTACTTC	CASSSSDRFGGETQYF
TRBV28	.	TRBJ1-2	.	TGTGCCAGCAGGTCCGGACAGACTGGTTATGGCTACACCTTC	CASRSGQTGYGYTF
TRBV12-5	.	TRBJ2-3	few	TGTGCTAGTGGTTTGCTGCTGCGGGGAGGGGGAAAGGAAGATACGCAGTATTTT	CASGLLLRGGGKEDTQYF
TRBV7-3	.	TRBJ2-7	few	TGTGCCAGCAGCACCCGCGGGGCGGGGAATGGTCCCTACGAGCAGTACTTC	CASSTRGAGNGPYEQYF
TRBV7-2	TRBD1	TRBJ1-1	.	TGTGCCAGCAGCTTAGCCAGGGGGCACGCTTTCTTT	CASSLARGHAFF
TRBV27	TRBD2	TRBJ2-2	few	TGTGCCACGGGACGCGGGAGCACCGGGGAGCTGTTTTTT	CATGRGSTGELFF
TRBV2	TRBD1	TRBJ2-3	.	TGTGCCAGCAGCCGGGACAGGGGGGCAGATACGCAGTATTTT	CASSRDRGADTQYF
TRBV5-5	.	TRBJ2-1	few	TGTGCCAGCAGCTTGGATGGGGGAGCAACCTACAATGAGCAGTTCTTC	CASSLDGGATYNEQFF
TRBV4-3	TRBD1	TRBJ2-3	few	TGCGCCAGCAGCCAAGATCAGGGGGCAGATACGCAGTATTTT	CASSQDQGADTQYF
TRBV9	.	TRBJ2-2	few	TGTGCCAGCAGCGATGTCCCGGGACTTCTCGGGGAGCTGTTTTTT	CASSDVPGLLGELFF
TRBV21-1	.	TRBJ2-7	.	TGTGCCAGCAGCAAAGGGGGGGGGCAGTACTTC	CASSKGGGQYF
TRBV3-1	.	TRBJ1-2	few	TGTGCCAGCAGCCAGGGACCTTTCTATGGCTACACCTTC	CASSQGPFYGYTF
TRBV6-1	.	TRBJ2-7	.	TGTGCCAGCAGCGAACGCCTAGGGGACTACGAGCAGTACTTC	CASSERLGDYEQYF
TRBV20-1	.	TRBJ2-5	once	TGCAGTGCTAGAGATTGGGGGGCAGGTTATGGGACCCAGTACTTC	CSARDWGAGYGTQYF
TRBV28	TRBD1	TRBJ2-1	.	TGTGCCAGCATACCCGCCGGGACAGGGGGCTTAAACACCCACAATGAGCAGTTCTTC	CASIPAGTGGLNTHNEQFF
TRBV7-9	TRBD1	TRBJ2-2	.	TGTGCCAGCAGCACGGGACAGGCCACCGGGGAGCTGTTTTTT	CASSTGQATGELFF
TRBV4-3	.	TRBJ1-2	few	TGCGCCAGCAGCCTCTTGAGGAGTGACTATGGCTACACCTTC	CASSLLRSDYGYTF
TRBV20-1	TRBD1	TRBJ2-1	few	TGCACCACTTGGACAGGGGCAAATGAGCAGTTCTTC	CTTWTGANEQFF
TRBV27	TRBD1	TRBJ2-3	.	TGTGCCAGCAAAAACAGGGGGGATACGCAGTATTTT	CASKNRGDTQYF
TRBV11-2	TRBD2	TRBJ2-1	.	TGTGCCAGCAGACTGGGTGGGGGGGGAAGCTCCTACAATGAGCAGTTCTTC	CASRLGGGGSSYNEQFF
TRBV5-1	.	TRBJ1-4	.	TGCGCCAGCAGTTCCGGGGGGTATGAGGAAAAACTGTTTTTT	CASSSGGYEEKLFF
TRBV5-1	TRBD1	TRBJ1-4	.	TGCGCCAGCAGCCTGGGACAGAATAATGAAAAACTGTTTTTT	CASSLGQNNEKLFF
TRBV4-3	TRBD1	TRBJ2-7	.	TGCGCCAGCAGCCCCCGGGACAGCTACGAGCAGTACTTC	CASSPRDSYEQYF
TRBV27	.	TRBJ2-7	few	TGTGCCAGCACCACAGGGTCAGCGGCCTACGAGCAGTACTTC	CASTTGSAAYEQYF
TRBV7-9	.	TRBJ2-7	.	TGTGCCAGCAGCCCACCGGGACACCTAATCTACGAGCAGTACTTC	CASSPPGHLIYEQYF
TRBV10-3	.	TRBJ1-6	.	TGTGCCATCAGTGAGACAGAAAATTCACCCCTCCACTTT	CAISETENSPLHF
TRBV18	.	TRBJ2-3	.	TGTGCCAGCTCAGTGACGGGAACCCAGCGGACTAGCACAGATACGCAGTATTTT	CASSVTGTQRTSTDTQYF
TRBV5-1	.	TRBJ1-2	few	TGCGCCAGCAGCTTGGCCGGCGATGGCTACACCTTC	CASSLAGDGYTF
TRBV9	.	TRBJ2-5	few	TGTGCCAGCAGCCCAAGAACAGCGTACCAAGAGACCCAGTACTTC	CASSPRTAYQETQYF